This T cell receptor beta chain was sequenced for a study of cytomegalovirus exposure and HLA in healthy donors. The V gene lost 5 bases and the J gene lost 0 bases, with 10 bases spanning the gap. Germline V gene sequence: CDR1 LNHDA, CDR2 SQIVND (reference sequence). The CDR3 is made up of 14 amino acids. In the PCR, 60 Vbeta and 13 Jbeta primers were used. The repertoire was sequenced with immunoSEQ multiplex PCR; TCRdb's copy has only in-frame clones and lacks some. The table includes about 150,000 clones, roughly 80% detected once. The genes are TRBV19 and TRBJ1-1, with D tentatively TRBD1 (6 bases). The sample taken for sequencing was PBMCs. This clonotype originated in a man aged 18 to 35 in good health and CMV-seronegative. CDR3 loop: CASSGGSLNTEAFF. Here the CDR3 DNA reads TGTGCCAGTAGTGGGGGCTCGCTGAACACTGAAGCTTTCTTT.